This entry features one TCR beta chain sequence. At least ten counts were recorded for this clonotype. This clone's antigen is unknown. Qualities for individual bases were not recorded, and no much larger clone is one base off. This sample is part of a study of CD8 T cells in ankylosing spondylitis (dated by TCRdb to about 2017). General notes on the study: The study set out to find disease-linked TCR variants by profiling T cell receptor beta repertoires in ankylosing spondylitis patients and healthy donors. The whole study cohort included 108 healthy donors and some 27 ankylosing spondylitis patients. Peripheral blood was sampled, and synovial fluid was also collected from ankylosing spondylitis patients.

Taken from cysteine to phenylalanine, the CDR3 has 14 residues. Left in the record is the CDR3 DNA by itself, 42 bases read in frame from the first base. As encoded in the germline V gene, CDR1 is SGHRS while CDR2 is YFSETQ. V is cut by 0 bases and J by 3 bases, and the space between the germline ends is 10 bases. Overall study results and their limits: A TCR beta motif of several highly homologous amino acid variants appeared characteristic of blood from ankylosing spondylitis patients. The disease-linked clones were reported as significantly enriched in matched synovial fluid samples from ankylosing spondylitis patients. Some of the motif variants had been reported before in the synovial fluid and blood of reactive arthritis patients, a finding that suggests common disease-initiation mechanisms. A CD8+ phenotype was shown by the disease-linked clones, which were found at relatively low frequencies in peripheral blood.

TCRdb records Illumina HiSeq 2500 as the sequencer. Quantitative 5'-RACE with molecular barcodes was used to prepare TCR beta libraries. For the original study's pipeline: To identify disease-linked TCR variants, a new computational method was used, one built on a probabilistic model of VDJ rearrangement. Starting from the raw public reads, TCRdb applied fastp trimming at Q25, assembled clones with MiXCR and retained in-frame beta chains. Rows are unified per CDR3 protein, each entry keeping the most common DNA and genes. For this entry, the V and J calls and clone size follow TCRdb and not the study's own pipeline. For this sample the table gives 250,000 to 400,000 distinct CDR3 sequences, of which 11% were detected only once. The ten largest make up around 10% of the sample.

The specimen was blood, either unsorted or a sorted T cell fraction (not recorded which). The receptor comes from a female donor with ankylosing spondylitis or in good health (not recorded which). Rearrangement joined TRBV5-1 to TRBJ2-7; the D gene cannot be named for sure. This receptor carries the CDR3 CASSLEPNNYEQYF. The base sequence is TGCGCCAGCAGCTTGGAGCCCAACAACTACGAGCAGTACTTC. Reference TRBV5-1 and TRBJ2-7 proteins supply the regions before and after the CDR3; the full variable domain is: KAGVTQTPRYLIKTRGQQVTLSCSPISGHRSVSWYQQTPGQGLQFLFEYFSETQRNKGNFPGRFSGRQFSNSRSEMNVSTLELGDSALYLCASSLEPNNYEQYFGPGTRLTVT.